These 10 T cell receptor beta chains share one sample of origin, sequenced in a study of T cell repertoires in cytomegalovirus infection. TCRdb reprocessed the reads with MiXCR, giving one entry per CDR3 protein. The data contain hundreds of thousands of distinct CDR3 sequences, over 25% of them singletons. No antigens are known for them. The starting material was cultured CD8+ T cells from PBMCs, obtained from culture after CMV antigen stimulation. The receptors were sampled from a human donor in good health (CMV status not recorded). Some clones in this sample may be carry-over from other donors' samples.

The chain has TRBV9 and TRBJ1-1; no reliable D call. There are 14 residues in the CDR3. Germline V gene data show CDR1 as SGDLS and CDR2 as YYNGEE. The V end lost 0 bases, the J end lost 1 base, and 7 bases lay between the germline ends. The CDR3: CASSVEWGNTEAFF. The CDR3 DNA reads TGTGCCAGCAGCGTAGAGTGGGGGAACACTGAAGCTTTCTTT.

The chain uses TRBV29-1 and TRBJ1-2, with D unclear. From germline, CDR1 is SQVTM and CDR2 ANQGSEA. This CDR3 spans 13 amino acids. V lost 0 bases and J 3 bases, leaving 8 bases between the germline ends. DNA for the CDR3: TGCAGCGTTGAAGAGGTGGCGTACTATGGCTACACCTTC. It translates to CSVEEVAYYGYTF.

The chain has TRBV6-5 and TRBJ1-1; no definite D call. This CDR3 is built from 13 residues. V shed 11 bases and J shed 1 base, with 14 bases lying between them. Per germline, CDR1 MNHEY and CDR2 SVGAGI. The CDR3 protein is CASWGDGNTEAFF. The CDR3 bases are TGTGCCTCTTGGGGAGACGGGAACACTGAAGCTTTCTTT.

The chain uses TRBV4-1 and TRBJ2-3; TRBD2 is a possible D gene (5 bases). Trimming pared 0 bases from V and 2 bases from J, leaving 12 bases between. CDR1 and CDR2 from the germline V gene are MGHRA and YSYEKL. The CDR3 consists of 16 residues. DNA of the CDR3: TGCGCCAGCAGCCAAGATGACGTCGGGGTCACAGATACGCAGTATTTT. Translated, it gives CASSQDDVGVTDTQYF.

This clonotype has a count of ten or more. The chain is built from TRBV7-2 and TRBJ2-1, with a tentative D call TRBD2 (5 bases). From germline, CDR1 is SGHTA and CDR2 FQGNSA. The CDR3 loop spans 15 amino acids. V lost 5 bases to trimming and J lost 3 bases, with 14 bases between them. CDR3 residues: CASSRDGEIYNEQFF. The CDR3 DNA follows: TGTGCCAGCAGCCGTGACGGGGAGATCTACAATGAGCAGTTCTTC.

The rearrangement uses TRBV6-1 and TRBJ1-1; D remains ambiguous. Germline lookup yields CDR1 MNHNS and CDR2 SASEGT. V was trimmed by 0 bases and J by 10 bases, leaving 15 bases between them. CDR3 length equals 14 residues. The CDR3 sequence is CASSEALARLGAFF. CDR3 nucleotide sequence: TGTGCCAGCAGTGAAGCGCTTGCCAGACTAGGAGCTTTCTTT.

The sample holds a few counts of this clonotype. The chain recombines TRBV12-3 or TRBV12-4 with TRBJ2-1, with D uncertain. The CDR3 sequence is 15 residues long. With 1 base removed from V and 6 bases from J, the gap between germline ends came to 13 bases. The CDR3 sequence is CASSLVSAGPNEQFF. The CDR3 bases are TGTGCCAGCAGTTTAGTCTCGGCAGGCCCCAATGAGCAGTTCTTC.

The chain is built from TRBV24-1 and TRBJ2-2, with 8 bases that match TRBD1. Germline CDR1 is KGHDR and CDR2 is SFDVKD. The CDR3 is 15 amino acids. V lost 4 bases to trimming and J lost 5 bases; unmatched junction nucleotides: 5. The CDR3 bases are TGTGCCACCAGTGACAGACAGGGGTGGACCGGGGAGCTGTTTTTT. Its protein is CATSDRQGWTGELFF.

This chain links TRBV6-6 with TRBJ2-7; 7 bases match TRBD1. Germline CDR1 reads MNHNY; CDR2 reads SVGAGI (reference sequence). Trimming took 5 bases from V and 0 from J; bases not matched to a gene: 4. This CDR3 comprises 14 residues. The CDR3, as DNA: TGTGCCAGCAGTGTATGGGACAGCTCCTACGAGCAGTACGTC. Translation gives CASSVWDSSYEQYV.

The V gene is TRBV6-2 or TRBV6-3, the J gene TRBJ1-1; TRBD1 matches 10 bases. The CDR3 covers 17 residues. Per the germline V gene, CDR1 is MNHEY and CDR2 is SVGEGT. Trimming took 2 bases from V and 4 from J; bases not matched to a gene: 10. The chain's CDR3 is CASSYLRQGARGTEAFF. The CDR3 nucleotides read TGTGCCAGCAGTTACCTCCGACAGGGGGCTAGAGGCACTGAAGCTTTCTTT.